This note documents a single T cell receptor (beta chain) sequence. This entry is derived from a study of blood T cell repertoires in COVID-19. Study-wide context: From the United States, Italy and Spain came samples of acute and convalescent COVID-19. Sources were T cells, B-cell-depleted T cells, or PBMCs; the material itself was cDNA or gDNA.

V trimming: 4 bases; J trimming: 6 bases; junction bases outside the gene matches: 1. From germline, CDR1 is SNHLY and CDR2 FYNNEI. The CDR3 loop spans 13 amino acids. In the original processing: Amplification from reference gene primers served as the basis for estimated nucleated cell counts. Profiled with immunoSEQ multiplex PCR; TCRdb holds only in-frame clones, not every one. D and trimming were read from the DNA, whereas the V and J calls and clone size are those reported in that table. The table records 95,000 to 100,000 clones, 85% of them present only once. The sequence came from a woman aged 70-85 years with active or convalescent COVID-19. Sequencing was carried out using peripheral blood. The chain employs TRBV2 and TRBJ1-5; 9 nucleotides line up with TRBD1. This CDR3 is CASSGQGVQPQHF. CDR3 coding DNA: TGTGCCAGCAGTGGACAGGGGGTTCAGCCCCAGCATTTT.